Here is one T cell receptor (beta chain) with its context. The antigen this receptor binds is unknown. Germline is not matched at one junction end, which may reflect a read error. In total, 630 or so healthy bone marrow donors made up the cohort. At the time of sampling, every cohort member was nominally healthy, though immune exposures that went unrecorded were likely present. The donor was CMV seropositive and was included in the group of approximately 300 seropositive cohort members. A peripheral blood sample was collected from each donor, and TCR beta sequencing was performed on peripheral blood mononuclear cells. Genomic DNA extraction from the blood cell samples was performed with the Qiagen DNeasy Blood Extraction Kit. Library creation used the immunoSEQ multiplex PCR assay. For the multiplex PCR, a mixture combining 60 forward primers for TCR Vbeta segments and 13 reverse primers for TCR Jbeta segments was used. The CDR3 region of rearranged TCR beta genes was amplified from genomic DNA with a multiplex PCR assay. Amplified TCR beta libraries were sequenced as 87-base-pair reads on the Illumina HiSeq System. Regarding the original processing steps: A later analysis tallied around 87 million unique TCR beta chains across the 700 or so repertoires, and approximately 9.9 million of those chains were shared by two or more donors. Raw reads were error-corrected and collapsed into unique sequences by a nearest-neighbor algorithm in which closely related sequences were merged to remove PCR and sequencing errors. V, D and J gene segments were assigned by aligning CDR3 sequences to IMGT reference sequences. For a sequence to be retained, a match of at least six nucleotides was required to both a V gene segment and a J gene segment. A rearrangement was called productive if the CDR3 had no stop codons and remained in frame with V and J, and every other rearrangement was called non-productive. Following IMGT convention, CDR3 was defined as the stretch from the second conserved V-encoded cysteine up to the conserved J-encoded phenylalanine. In an earlier analysis of around 540 of the donors, sequences lacking an unambiguous match to a single V gene segment were excluded. An earlier analysis of fewer than 650 of the donors classified V segments as functional when productive rearrangements were above 56.7% and as segregating when the standard deviation between donors was above 5%. A statistical classification framework was built to diagnose cytomegalovirus status from the catalog of TCR beta chain sequences. V and J gene assignment, in a later analysis, came from comparing TCR nucleotide sequences with IMGT/GENE-DB human TR gene sequences. In a later analysis, CDR3 sequences and most-parsimonious VDJ recombination scenarios were assigned using the TCRdist pipeline. In a later analysis, every TCR beta chain was defined by the combination of its CDR3 amino acid sequence and its V-gene family, and reads without a unique V-gene family were dropped. To address suspected cross-contamination and a sequencing artifact, a later analysis removed 550 to 750 highly shared, low-generation-probability nucleotide sequences. In a later analysis, a clonal expansion index was calculated for each public chain from normalized within-repertoire ranks of inferred template counts. In a later analysis, generation probabilities were computed with a VDJ recombination model fitted to out-of-frame rearrangements, and the resulting probabilities were checked against IGoR. Hypergeometric tests were used in a later analysis to score TCR-TCR, TCR-HLA and TCR-CMV co-occurrence, with a repertoire-size bias correction applied to the TCR pairs. False discovery rates were estimated in a later analysis by permuting HLA or CMV assignments 20 times. A later analysis grouped co-occurring TCRs with DBSCAN, adding TCRdist sequence similarity when clustering within HLA-allele-positive subsets. Co-occurrence clustering excluded repertoires with fewer than 30,000 or more than 120,000 public chains, plus five with anomalous nucleotide sharing. TCRdb provides this immuneACCESS table in a form limited to in-frame rearrangements. Some clones are lacking; in checked studies, under half of them reflect an unresolved V gene, and why the rest are absent is not known. The V and J calls and clone size come from that table; D and trimming were worked out from the DNA. This sample's records show 150,000 or so clones. The ten largest clones capture more than 1.5% of the sample.

These data are taken from a study of cytomegalovirus exposure and HLA in healthy donors (dated by TCRdb to about 2017). About the investigation overall: An earlier analysis of several hundred of the donors reported roughly 300 Gb of sequence data and 117 million unique TCR beta sequences obtained from about 180 million T cells. Roughly 300 gigabases of sequencing data and 78 million or so unique TCR sequences were included in an early release covering around 600 HLA-typed donors. Among the roughly 410 genotyped donors, roughly 80% belonged to the genetic ancestry cluster associated with self-reported Caucasian donors. The study was designed to test whether signatures of past pathogen exposure could be identified by cataloging public T cell receptors. Using immunosequencing, the study profiled T cell repertoires from about 650 subjects and related those repertoires to cytomegalovirus serostatus. Along with the approximately 600-subject first cohort, a separate validation cohort of approximately 110 different subjects was used. The study combined high-throughput TCR immunosequencing, statistical association of individual TCRs with disease status, and machine learning to predict cytomegalovirus infection status. A later analysis re-examined previously published TCR beta repertoires from over 500 donors and added high-resolution HLA genotyping to investigate patterns of TCR occurrence. In the later analysis, no new phenotypic data were used to find candidate immune exposures; instead, reliance was placed on TCR beta sequences and their occurrence across donors. An earlier analysis of around 580 of the donors used high-throughput TCR beta sequencing to judge whether each TCR beta V gene segment behaved as functional or pseudogenic. Alongside the repertoire data, information on donor age, sex, ethnicity and CMV serostatus was compiled. A later genetic analysis took genome-wide SNP genotypes for about 55% of the 666 donors and used that subset as a discovery cohort. Every repertoire in the discovery cohort had been generated on one and the same sequencing platform. Class I and class II HLA loci were covered by the typing at four-digit resolution. The number of donors typed differed by locus, with about 629-640 for A, B, C, DRB1 and DQB1, around 520 for DQA1, some 570 for DPA1, and around 430 for DPB1. Because of strong linkage in the cohort, roughly five DR-DQ haplotypes were treated as single units for association and clustering. Among under 450 genotyped donors of the cohort, an average of roughly 240,000 unique TCR beta nucleotide sequences were sequenced per donor, roughly 20% of them non-productive.

General study outcomes and caveats: A later analysis found that most CMV-associated TCR beta chains appeared HLA-restricted, with HLA associations seemingly driven largely by CMV exposure. Most TCR sequences were observed very rarely across donors, whereas some public TCRs were present in many individuals. According to a later genetic analysis, donors in an Asian-associated ancestry cluster had fewer N-insertions in productive TCRs than the approximately 670-donor mean. In the study, approximately 160 TCR beta chains were listed as associated with cytomegalovirus. A later analysis found that TCR association rates varied across HLA loci, with DRB1 alleles showing the most associated TCRs and HLA-C alleles the fewest. In a later analysis, 16,951 TCR beta sequences were associated with specific HLA alleles at a false discovery rate of 0.05. In a later genetic analysis, a missense DCLRE1C variant was associated with V-gene and J-gene trimming of TCR beta chains, and the association was replicated in an independent cohort. The authors suggested that the approach could potentially be generalized to other disease states and immunological phenotypes. For the cohort, immune exposure information was limited to CMV serostatus. In vitro tests confirmed that a few of the cytomegalovirus-associated TCR beta chains recognize cytomegalovirus antigens. Because counts were too low, about 15 rarely observed V segments, including chromosome 9 orphons, were left out of the earlier analysis of some 600 of the donors. According to a later analysis, parvovirus B19, influenza, CMV and Epstein-Barr virus appeared linked to several top co-occurrence clusters. Sequencing depth was assumed to be roughly uniform across donors in the presence/absence analyses, though that assumption may not hold. A further reported finding was that TCR beta sequences accurately predicted the HLA-A and HLA-B alleles for most subjects in the first cohort. When HLA alleles, especially DR and DQ, strongly co-occurred, attributing TCR associations to individual alleles was difficult. Compared with equally common non-associated chains, HLA-associated TCR beta chains in a later analysis were more clonally expanded and had lower generation probabilities. A cluster of highly shared sequence variants was judged likely to be a technical artifact of the sequencing pipeline. Correlated functional status among segregating V segments might reflect linkage disequilibrium, but an unknown experimental factor could not be ruled out. Only TCR beta chains were sequenced in this cohort, and the absence of alpha or paired-chain data limited detectable features. Cytomegalovirus status was reported to be diagnosed by the classifier with high specificity and sensitivity in both the original and validation cohorts. In an earlier analysis of 587 of the donors, most TCR beta V segments appeared in productive rearrangements about 87% or about 30% of the time, broadly matching IMGT annotations. HLA typing was unavailable for some donors at each locus, so association tests used only the typed subset.

The TCR sequence derives from a woman between 40 and 50 years old in good health and CMV-seropositive. Sequencing was performed on PBMCs.

The CDR3 corresponds to CASKEGGLGYIF. The DNA reads TGTGCCAGCAAAGAGGGAGGGTTGGGCTACATCTTC. The V and J segments used are TRBV2 and TRBJ1-2; confidence is insufficient to name the D gene. Spanning cysteine to phenylalanine, the CDR3 consists of 12 amino acids. The DNA shown is the 36-base CDR3, in frame from base 1. CDR1 SNHLY and CDR2 FYNNEI are derived from the germline V gene.